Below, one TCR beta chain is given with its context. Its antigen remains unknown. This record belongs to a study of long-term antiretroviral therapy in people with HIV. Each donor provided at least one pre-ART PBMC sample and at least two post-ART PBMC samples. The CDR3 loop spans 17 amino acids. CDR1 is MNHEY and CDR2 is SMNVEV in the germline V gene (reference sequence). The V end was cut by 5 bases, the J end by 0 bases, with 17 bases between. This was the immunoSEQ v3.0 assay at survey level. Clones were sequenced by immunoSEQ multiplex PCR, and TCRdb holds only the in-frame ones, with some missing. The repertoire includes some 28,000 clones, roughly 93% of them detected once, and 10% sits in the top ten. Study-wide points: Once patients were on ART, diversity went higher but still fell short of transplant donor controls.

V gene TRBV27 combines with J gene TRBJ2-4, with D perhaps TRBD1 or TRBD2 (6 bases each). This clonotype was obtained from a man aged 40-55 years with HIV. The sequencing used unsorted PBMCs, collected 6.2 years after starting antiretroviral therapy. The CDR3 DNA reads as TGTGCCAGCAGTGGGGGGCGGGGTCGACTAGCCAAAAACATTCAGTACTTC. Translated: CASSGGRGRLAKNIQYF.